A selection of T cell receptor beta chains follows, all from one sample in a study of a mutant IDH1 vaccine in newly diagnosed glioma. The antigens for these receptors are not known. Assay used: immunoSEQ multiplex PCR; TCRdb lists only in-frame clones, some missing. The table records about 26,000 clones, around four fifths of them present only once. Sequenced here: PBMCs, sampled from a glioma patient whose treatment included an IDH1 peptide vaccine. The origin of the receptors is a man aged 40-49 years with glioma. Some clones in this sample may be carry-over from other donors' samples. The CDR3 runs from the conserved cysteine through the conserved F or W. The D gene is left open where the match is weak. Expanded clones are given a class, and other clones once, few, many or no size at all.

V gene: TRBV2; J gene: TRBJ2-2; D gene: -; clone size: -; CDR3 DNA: TGTGCCAGAGGGGGGGCTACCGCGAACACCGGGGAGCTGTTTTTT; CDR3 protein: CARGGATANTGELFF
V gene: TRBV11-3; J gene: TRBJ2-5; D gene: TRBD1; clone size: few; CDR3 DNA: TGTGCCAGCAGCTTGAGGGGGCGGAGAGAGACCCAGTACTTC; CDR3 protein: CASSLRGRRETQYF
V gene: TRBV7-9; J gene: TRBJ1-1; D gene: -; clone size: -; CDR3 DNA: TGTGCCAGCAGCTTAGACTTACAGGGCATGAACACTGAAGCTTTCTTT; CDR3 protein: CASSLDLQGMNTEAFF
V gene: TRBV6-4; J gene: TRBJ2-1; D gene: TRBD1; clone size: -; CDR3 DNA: TGTGCCAGCAGTCCACAGGGGGAAGGATACAATGAGCAGTTCTTC; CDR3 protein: CASSPQGEGYNEQFF
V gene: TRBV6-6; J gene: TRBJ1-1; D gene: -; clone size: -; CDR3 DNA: TGTGCCAGCACGAGGGAGGGAACTGAAGCTTTCTTT; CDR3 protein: CASTREGTEAFF
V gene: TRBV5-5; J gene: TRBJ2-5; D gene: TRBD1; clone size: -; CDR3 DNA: TGTGCCAGCAGCCCCTGGGACAGCCAAGAGACCCAGTACTTC; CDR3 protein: CASSPWDSQETQYF
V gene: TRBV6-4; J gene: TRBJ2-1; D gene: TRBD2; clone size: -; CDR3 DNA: TGTGCCAGCAGTGACTCTAGCGGGGGGGCCAATGAGCAGTTCTTC; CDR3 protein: CASSDSSGGANEQFF
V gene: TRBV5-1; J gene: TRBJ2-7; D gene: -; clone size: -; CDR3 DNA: TGCGCCAGCAGCTTGGGTCGTAACGAGCAGTACTTC; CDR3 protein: CASSLGRNEQYF
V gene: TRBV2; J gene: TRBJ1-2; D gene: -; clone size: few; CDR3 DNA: TGTGCCAGCAGGGCCAAGGACTCGGACGGCTATGGCTACACCTTC; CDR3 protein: CASRAKDSDGYGYTF
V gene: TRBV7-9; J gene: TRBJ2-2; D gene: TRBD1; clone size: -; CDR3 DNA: TGTGCCAGCAGCTTAGAGACAGGGTCACCCGGGGAGCTGTTTTTT; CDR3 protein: CASSLETGSPGELFF
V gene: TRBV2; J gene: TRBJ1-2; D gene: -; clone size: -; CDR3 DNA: TGTGCCAGCAGTGAGAGGGGGATTGTTGGCTACACCTTC; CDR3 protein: CASSERGIVGYTF
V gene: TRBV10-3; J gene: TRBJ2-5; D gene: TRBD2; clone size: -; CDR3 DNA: TGTGCCATCAGTGAGTCGAGGGGCGGGGGAGAGACCCAGTACTTC; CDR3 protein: CAISESRGGGETQYF
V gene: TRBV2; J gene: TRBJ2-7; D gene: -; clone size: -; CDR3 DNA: TGTGCCAGCGGGGGAAGGGCCGTTAGGGTAGAGCAGTACTTC; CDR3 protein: CASGGRAVRVEQYF
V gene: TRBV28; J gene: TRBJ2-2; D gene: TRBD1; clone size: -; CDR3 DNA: TGTGCCAGCAGTTTTAACAGGGGAATGGCCGGGGAGCTGTTTTTT; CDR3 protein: CASSFNRGMAGELFF
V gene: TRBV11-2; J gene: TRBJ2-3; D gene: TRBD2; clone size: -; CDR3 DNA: TGTGCCAGCAGTCCGCCCAGTCGGGGGGGGTGGGCCGCAGATACGCAGTATTTT; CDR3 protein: CASSPPSRGGWAADTQYF
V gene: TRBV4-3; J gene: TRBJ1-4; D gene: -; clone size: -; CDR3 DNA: TGCGCCAGCAGCCAAGATTACGGGCAGGGTGAGGATGAAAAACTGTTTTTT; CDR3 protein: CASSQDYGQGEDEKLFF
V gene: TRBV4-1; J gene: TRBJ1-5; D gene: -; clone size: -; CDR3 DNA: TGCGCCAGCAGCCAACGGTCTTTTAGCAATCAGCCCCAGCATTTT; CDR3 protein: CASSQRSFSNQPQHF
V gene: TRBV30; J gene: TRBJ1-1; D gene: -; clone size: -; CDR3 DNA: TGTGCCTGGAGTGGGGGGGAGGGGCGTGGAGGGACTGAAGCTTTCTTT; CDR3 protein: CAWSGGEGRGGTEAFF
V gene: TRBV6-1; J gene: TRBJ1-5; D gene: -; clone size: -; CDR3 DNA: TGTGCCGTTTCAGGTCAGCCCCAGCATTTT; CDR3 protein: CAVSGQPQHF
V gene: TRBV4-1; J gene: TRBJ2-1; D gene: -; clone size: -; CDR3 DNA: TGCGCCAGCAGCCAGGTTGGACTGGAAGAGCAGTTCTTC; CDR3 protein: CASSQVGLEEQFF
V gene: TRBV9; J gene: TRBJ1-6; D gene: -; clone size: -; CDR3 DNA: TGTGCCAGCAGCGTAGGGGGGAGCCCCTATAATTCACCCCTCCACTTT; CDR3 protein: CASSVGGSPYNSPLHF
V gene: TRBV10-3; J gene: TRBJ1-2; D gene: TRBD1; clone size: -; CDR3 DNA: TGTGCCATCACCGGGACAGGAGATAACTATGGCTACACCTTC; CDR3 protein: CAITGTGDNYGYTF
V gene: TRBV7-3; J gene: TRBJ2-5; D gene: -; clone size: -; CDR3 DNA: TGTGCCAGCAGCTTAAATAATGGGGTGGGGACCCAGTACTTC; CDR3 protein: CASSLNNGVGTQYF
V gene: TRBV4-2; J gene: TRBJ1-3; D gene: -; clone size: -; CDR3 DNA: TGTGCCAGCAGCCATCTTCAGGGAGGCTCTGGAAACACCATATATTTT; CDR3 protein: CASSHLQGGSGNTIYF
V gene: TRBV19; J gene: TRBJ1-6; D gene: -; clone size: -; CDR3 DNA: TGTGCCAGTAATCATGGGGGAACAACAGGGTGGGATTCACCCCTCCACTTT; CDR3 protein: CASNHGGTTGWDSPLHF
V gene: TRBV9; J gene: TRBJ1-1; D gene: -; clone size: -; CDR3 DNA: TGTGCCAGCAGCGTAGAGTCGGGACGGGGTACTGAAGCTTTCTTT; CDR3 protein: CASSVESGRGTEAFF
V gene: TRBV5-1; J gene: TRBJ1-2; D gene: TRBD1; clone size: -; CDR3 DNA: TGCGCCAGCAGCTTGGAGGGGACAGGGGAGGGCTACACCTTC; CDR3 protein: CASSLEGTGEGYTF
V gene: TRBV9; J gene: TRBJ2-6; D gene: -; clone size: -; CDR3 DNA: TGTGCCAGCAGCCCCGAGTTGGGGGCCAACGTCCTGACTTTC; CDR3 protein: CASSPELGANVLTF
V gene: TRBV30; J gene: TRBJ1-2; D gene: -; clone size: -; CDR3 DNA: TGTGCCTGGGAAACTGACAGATTTTATGGCTACACCTTC; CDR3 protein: CAWETDRFYGYTF
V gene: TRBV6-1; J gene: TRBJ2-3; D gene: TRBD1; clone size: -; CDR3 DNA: TGTGCCAGCAGAACGGGACAGGGATCAGATACGCAGTATTTT; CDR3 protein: CASRTGQGSDTQYF
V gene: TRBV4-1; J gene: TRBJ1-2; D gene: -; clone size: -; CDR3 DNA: TGCGCCAGCAGCCGCATGCCGCGCGGCGCCGCTAACTATGGCTACACCTTC; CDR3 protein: CASSRMPRGAANYGYTF
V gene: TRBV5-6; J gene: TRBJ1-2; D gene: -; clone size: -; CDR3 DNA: TGTGCCAGCAGCTTGGTGGCGGCTAACTATGGCTACACCTTC; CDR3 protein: CASSLVAANYGYTF
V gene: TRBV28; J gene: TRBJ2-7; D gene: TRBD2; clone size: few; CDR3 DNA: TGTGCCAGCACCGCGGGGGTTTCTTACGAGCAGTACTTC; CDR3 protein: CASTAGVSYEQYF
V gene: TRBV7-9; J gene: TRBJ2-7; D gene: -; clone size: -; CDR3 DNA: TGTGCCAGCAGCCCCGGGACCTCCGACGAGCAGTACTTC; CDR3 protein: CASSPGTSDEQYF
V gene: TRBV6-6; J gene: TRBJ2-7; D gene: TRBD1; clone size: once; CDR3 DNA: TGTGCCAGCAGCCTCCCCGGGACAGGTACCTACGAGCAGTACTTC; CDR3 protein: CASSLPGTGTYEQYF
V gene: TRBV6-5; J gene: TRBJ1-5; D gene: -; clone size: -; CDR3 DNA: TGTGCCAGCAGTTACGCGCCGCGAGGGCAGCCCCAGCATTTT; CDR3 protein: CASSYAPRGQPQHF